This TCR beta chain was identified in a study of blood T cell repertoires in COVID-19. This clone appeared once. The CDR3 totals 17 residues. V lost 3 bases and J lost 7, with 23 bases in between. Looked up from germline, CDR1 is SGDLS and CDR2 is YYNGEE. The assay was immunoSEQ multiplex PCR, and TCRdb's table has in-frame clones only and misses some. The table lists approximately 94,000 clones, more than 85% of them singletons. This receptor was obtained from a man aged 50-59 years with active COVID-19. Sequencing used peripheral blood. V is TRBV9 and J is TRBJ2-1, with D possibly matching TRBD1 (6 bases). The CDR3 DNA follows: TGTGCCAGCAGCGCCCCATCCCGGGACATGGTCAGTAATGAGCAGTTCTTC. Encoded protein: CASSAPSRDMVSNEQFF.